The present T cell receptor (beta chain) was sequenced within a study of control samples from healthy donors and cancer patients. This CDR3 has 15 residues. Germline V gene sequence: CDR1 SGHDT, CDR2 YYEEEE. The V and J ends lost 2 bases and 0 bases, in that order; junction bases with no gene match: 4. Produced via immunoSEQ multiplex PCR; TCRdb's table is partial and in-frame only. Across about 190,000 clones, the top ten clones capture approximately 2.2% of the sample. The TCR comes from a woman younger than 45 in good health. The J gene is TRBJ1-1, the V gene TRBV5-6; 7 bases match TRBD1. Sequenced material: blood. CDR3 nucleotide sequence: TGTGCCAGCAGCTTAAGGACAGGCATGAACACTGAAGCTTTCTTT. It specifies CASSLRTGMNTEAFF.